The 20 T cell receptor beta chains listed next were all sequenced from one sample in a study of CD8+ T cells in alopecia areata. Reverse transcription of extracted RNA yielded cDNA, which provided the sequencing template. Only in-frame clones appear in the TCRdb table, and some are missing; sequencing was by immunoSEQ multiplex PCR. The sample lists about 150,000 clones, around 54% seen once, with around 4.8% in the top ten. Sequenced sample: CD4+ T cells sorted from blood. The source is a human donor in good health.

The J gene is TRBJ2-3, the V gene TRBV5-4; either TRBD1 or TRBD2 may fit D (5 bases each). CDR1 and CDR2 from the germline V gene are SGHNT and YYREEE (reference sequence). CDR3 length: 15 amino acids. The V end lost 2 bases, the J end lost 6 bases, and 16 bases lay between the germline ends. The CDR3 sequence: CASSFPGPGRDTQYF. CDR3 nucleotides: TGTGCCAGCAGCTTCCCGGGGCCGGGCAGGGATACGCAGTATTTT.

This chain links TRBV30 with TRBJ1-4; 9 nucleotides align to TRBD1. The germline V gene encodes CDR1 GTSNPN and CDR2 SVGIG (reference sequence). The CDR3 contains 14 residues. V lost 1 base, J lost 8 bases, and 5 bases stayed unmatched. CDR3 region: CAWSGDRANEKLFF. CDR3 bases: TGTGCCTGGAGTGGGGACAGGGCAAACGAAAAACTGTTTTTT.

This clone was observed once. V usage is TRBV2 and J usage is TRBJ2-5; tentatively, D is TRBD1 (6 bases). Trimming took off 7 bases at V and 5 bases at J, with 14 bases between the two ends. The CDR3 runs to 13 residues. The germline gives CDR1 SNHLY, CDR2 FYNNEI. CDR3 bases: TGTGCCAGCACCGATAACCAGGGGGAGACCCAGTACTTC. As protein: CASTDNQGETQYF.

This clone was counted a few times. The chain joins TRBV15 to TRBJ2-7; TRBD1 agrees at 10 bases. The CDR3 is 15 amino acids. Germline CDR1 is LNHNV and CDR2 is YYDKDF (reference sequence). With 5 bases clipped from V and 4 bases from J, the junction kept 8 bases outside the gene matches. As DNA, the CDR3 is TGTGCCACCAGCCACACGGGACAGGGGAGGTACGAGCAGTACTTC. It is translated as CATSHTGQGRYEQYF.

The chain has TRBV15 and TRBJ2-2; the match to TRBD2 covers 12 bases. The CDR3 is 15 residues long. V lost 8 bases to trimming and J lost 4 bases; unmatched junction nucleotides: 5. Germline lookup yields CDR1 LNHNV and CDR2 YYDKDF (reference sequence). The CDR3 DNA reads TGTGCCACCCGACTAGCGGGAGTGGGCACCGGGGAGCTGTTTTTT. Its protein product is CATRLAGVGTGELFF. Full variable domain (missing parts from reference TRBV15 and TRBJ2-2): DAMVIQNPRYQVTQFGKPVTLSCSQTLNHNVMYWYQQKSSQAPKLLFHYYDKDFNNEADTPDNFQSRRPNTSFCFLDIRSPGLGDTAMYLCATRLAGVGTGELFFGEGSRLTVL.

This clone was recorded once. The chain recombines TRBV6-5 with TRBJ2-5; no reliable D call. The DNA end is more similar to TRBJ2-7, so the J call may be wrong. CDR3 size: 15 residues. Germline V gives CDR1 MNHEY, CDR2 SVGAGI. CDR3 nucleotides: TGTGCCAGCAGTTACTCATCGGCGCCAACCTACGAGCAGTACTTC. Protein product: CASSYSSAPTYEQYF.

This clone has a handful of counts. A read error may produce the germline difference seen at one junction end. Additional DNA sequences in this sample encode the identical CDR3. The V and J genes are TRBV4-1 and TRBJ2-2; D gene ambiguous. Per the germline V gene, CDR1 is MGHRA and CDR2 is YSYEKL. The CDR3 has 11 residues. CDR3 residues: CASSLPGELFF. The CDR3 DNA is TGTGCCAGCAGCCTTCCCGGGGAGCTGTTTTTT.

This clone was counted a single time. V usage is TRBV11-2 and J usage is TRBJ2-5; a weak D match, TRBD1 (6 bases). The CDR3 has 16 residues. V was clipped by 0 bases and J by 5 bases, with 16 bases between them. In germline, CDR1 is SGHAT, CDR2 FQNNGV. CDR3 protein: CASSLEGALGSETQYF. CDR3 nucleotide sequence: TGTGCCAGCAGCTTAGAGGGGGCGTTGGGTTCGGAGACCCAGTACTTC.

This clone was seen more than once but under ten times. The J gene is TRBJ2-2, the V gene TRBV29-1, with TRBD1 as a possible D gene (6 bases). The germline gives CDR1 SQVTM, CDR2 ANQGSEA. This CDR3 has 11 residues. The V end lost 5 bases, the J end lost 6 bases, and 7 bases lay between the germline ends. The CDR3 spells CSVNRAGELFF. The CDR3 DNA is TGCAGCGTTAACAGGGCCGGGGAGCTGTTTTTT.

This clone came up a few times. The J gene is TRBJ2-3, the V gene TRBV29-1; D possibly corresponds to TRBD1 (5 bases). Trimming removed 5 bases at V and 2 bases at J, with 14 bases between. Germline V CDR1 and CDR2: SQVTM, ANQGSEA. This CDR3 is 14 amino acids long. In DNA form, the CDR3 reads TGCAGCGTTAGGGTTAGGGGCCACACAGATACGCAGTATTTT. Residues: CSVRVRGHTDTQYF.

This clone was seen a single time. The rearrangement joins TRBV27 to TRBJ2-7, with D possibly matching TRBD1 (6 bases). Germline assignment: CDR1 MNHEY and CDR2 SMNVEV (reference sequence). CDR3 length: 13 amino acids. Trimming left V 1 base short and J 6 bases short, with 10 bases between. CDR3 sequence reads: CASSLLGGGEQYF. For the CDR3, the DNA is TGTGCCAGCAGTTTATTAGGGGGTGGCGAGCAGTACTTC.

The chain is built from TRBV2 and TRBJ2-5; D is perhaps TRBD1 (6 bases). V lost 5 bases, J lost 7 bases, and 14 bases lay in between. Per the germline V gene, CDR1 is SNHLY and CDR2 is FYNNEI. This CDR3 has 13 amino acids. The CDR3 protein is CASSSTGWGTQYF. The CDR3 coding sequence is TGTGCCAGCAGTTCTACAGGGTGGGGGACCCAGTACTTC. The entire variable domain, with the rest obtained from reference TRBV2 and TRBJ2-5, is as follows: EPEVTQTPSHQVTQMGQEVILRCVPISNHLYFYWYRQILGQKVEFLVSFYNNEISEKSEIFDDQFSVERPDGSNFTLKIRSTKLEDSAMYFCASSSTGWGTQYFGPGTRLLVL.

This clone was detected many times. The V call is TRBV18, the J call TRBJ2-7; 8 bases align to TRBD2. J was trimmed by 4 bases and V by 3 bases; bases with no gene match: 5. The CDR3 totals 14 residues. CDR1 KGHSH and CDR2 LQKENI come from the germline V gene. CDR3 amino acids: CASSPGLGGYEQYF. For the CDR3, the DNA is TGTGCCAGCTCACCGGGACTAGGGGGGTACGAGCAGTACTTC. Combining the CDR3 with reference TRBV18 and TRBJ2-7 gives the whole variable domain NAGVMQNPRHLVRRRGQEARLRCSPMKGHSHVYWYRQLPEEGLKFMVYLQKENIIDESGMPKERFSAEFPKEGPSILRIQQVVRGDSAAYFCASSPGLGGYEQYFGPGTRLTVT.

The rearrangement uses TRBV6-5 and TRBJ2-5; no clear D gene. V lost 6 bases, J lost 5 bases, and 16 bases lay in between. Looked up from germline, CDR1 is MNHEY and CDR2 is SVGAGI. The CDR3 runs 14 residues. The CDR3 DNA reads TGTGCCAGCAGAAAGGACCTGTCCCAGGAGACCCAGTACTTC. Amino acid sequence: CASRKDLSQETQYF.

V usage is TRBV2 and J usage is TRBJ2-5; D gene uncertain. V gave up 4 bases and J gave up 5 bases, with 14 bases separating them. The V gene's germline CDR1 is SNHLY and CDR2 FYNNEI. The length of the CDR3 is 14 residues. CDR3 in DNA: TGTGCCAGCAGTGGCCCAGAGAGTAAGGAGACCCAGTACTTC. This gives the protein CASSGPESKETQYF.

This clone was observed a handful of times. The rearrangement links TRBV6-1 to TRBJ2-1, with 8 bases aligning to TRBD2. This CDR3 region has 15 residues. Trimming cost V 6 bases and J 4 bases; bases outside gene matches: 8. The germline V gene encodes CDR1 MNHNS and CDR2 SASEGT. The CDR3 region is CASRPGLGLYNEQFF. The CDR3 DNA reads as TGTGCCAGCAGGCCGGGACTAGGGCTATACAATGAGCAGTTCTTC.

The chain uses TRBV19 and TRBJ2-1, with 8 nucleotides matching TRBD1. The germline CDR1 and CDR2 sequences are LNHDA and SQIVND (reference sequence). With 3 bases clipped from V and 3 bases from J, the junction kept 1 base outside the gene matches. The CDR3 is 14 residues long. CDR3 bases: TGTGCCAGTAGTATCGGACAGGGCTACAATGAGCAGTTCTTC. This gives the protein CASSIGQGYNEQFF.

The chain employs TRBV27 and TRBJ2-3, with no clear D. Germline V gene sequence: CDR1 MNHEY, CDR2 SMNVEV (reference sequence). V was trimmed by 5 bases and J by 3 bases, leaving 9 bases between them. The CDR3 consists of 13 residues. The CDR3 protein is CASSMTWTDTQYF. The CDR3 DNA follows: TGTGCCAGCAGTATGACGTGGACAGATACGCAGTATTTT.

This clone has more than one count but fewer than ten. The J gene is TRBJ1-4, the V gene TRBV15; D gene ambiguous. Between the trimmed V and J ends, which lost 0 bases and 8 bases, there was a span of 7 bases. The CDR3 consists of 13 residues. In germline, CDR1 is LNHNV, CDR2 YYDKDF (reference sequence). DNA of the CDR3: TGTGCCACCAGCAGAGATGTGACAGAAAAACTGTTTTTT. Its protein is CATSRDVTEKLFF.

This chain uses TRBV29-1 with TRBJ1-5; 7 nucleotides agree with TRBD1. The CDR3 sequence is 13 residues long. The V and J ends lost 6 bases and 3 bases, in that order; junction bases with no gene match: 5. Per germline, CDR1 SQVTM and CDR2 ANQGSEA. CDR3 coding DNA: TGCAGCGTCCGGGACAGCTTCAATCAGCCCCAGCATTTT. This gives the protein CSVRDSFNQPQHF. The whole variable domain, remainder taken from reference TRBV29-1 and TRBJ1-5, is SAVISQKPSRDICQRGTSLTIQCQVDSQVTMMFWYRQQPGQSLTLIATANQGSEATYESGFVIDKFPISRPNLTFSTLTVSNMSPEDSSIYLCSVRDSFNQPQHFGDGTRLSIL.